The 28 T cell receptor beta chains below come from one sample, sequenced in a study of T cell responses to AZD1222 COVID-19 vaccine. The protocol was immunoSEQ multiplex PCR, while the TCRdb copy is restricted to in-frame clones and leaves out a portion. The sample has about 69,000 clones; 83% are singletons. Sample: peripheral blood, taken 28 days after the second AZD1222 dose. These receptors originate from an adult who received the AZD1222 COVID-19 vaccine.

The chain is built from TRBV29-1 and TRBJ2-1; 7 bases are shared with TRBD1. Germline V gene sequence: CDR1 SQVTM, CDR2 ANQGSEA. J was trimmed by 6 bases and V by 3 bases; bases with no gene match: 5. The CDR3 sequence is 13 residues long. CDR3 nucleotides: TGCAGCGTTGACAGACAGGGTCTCAATGAGCAGTTCTTC. Its protein product is CSVDRQGLNEQFF.

The chain is built from TRBV6-5 and TRBJ1-1; perhaps TRBD1 as D (6 bases). The CDR3 spans 15 residues. Trimming shortened V by 2 bases and J by 2 bases, and 12 bases separated the two germline ends. Per the germline V gene, CDR1 is MNHEY and CDR2 is SVGAGI. In DNA, the CDR3 is TGTGCCAGCAGTTACGGGACAAATATCAACACTGAAGCTTTCTTT. Its protein product is CASSYGTNINTEAFF.

The V gene is TRBV5-6, the J gene TRBJ1-1, with 7 bases matching TRBD1. The germline gives CDR1 SGHDT, CDR2 YYEEEE. After removal of 4 bases from V and 7 bases from J, the junction contained 13 bases not matched to a gene. The CDR3 runs to 15 residues. The CDR3 DNA follows: TGTGCCAGCAGCCCAACGGGACAGCCAAGGGGTGAAGCTTTCTTT. Translation gives CASSPTGQPRGEAFF.

A single count supports this clone. The chain couples TRBV19 to TRBJ1-1, with D uncertain. With 0 bases removed from V and 4 bases from J, the gap between germline ends came to 12 bases. The CDR3 contains 15 residues. Germline V CDR1 and CDR2: LNHDA, SQIVND (reference sequence). The DNA of the CDR3 is TGTGCCAGTAGTATAGATGGGCGGCTGGGCACTGAAGCTTTCTTT. Protein sequence: CASSIDGRLGTEAFF.

The chain carries TRBV28 and TRBJ1-5, with D unclear. The CDR3 contains 13 residues. In germline, CDR1 is MDHEN, CDR2 SYDVKM. V lost 8 bases to trimming and J lost 4 bases, with 12 bases between them. CDR3 bases: TGTGCCAGCGAGGCGACGGCAAATCAGCCCCAGCATTTT. Translation: CASEATANQPQHF.

This sequence joins TRBV28 and TRBJ1-6; 7 nucleotides align to TRBD1. The V gene's germline CDR1 is MDHEN and CDR2 SYDVKM. J gave up 9 bases and V 6 bases, and 2 bases lay outside the gene matches. This CDR3 has 12 amino acids. CDR3 in DNA: TGTGCCAGCAGCCAGGGGGGTTCACCCCTCCACTTT. Translating it yields CASSQGGSPLHF.

This chain links TRBV5-1 with TRBJ2-3; D remains unclear. With 0 bases removed from V and 1 base from J, the gap between germline ends came to 3 bases. Germline V CDR1 and CDR2: SGHRS, YFSETQ. This CDR3 comprises 13 residues. CDR3 loop: CASSLGGTDTQYF. The CDR3 coding sequence is TGCGCCAGCAGCTTGGGGGGCACAGATACGCAGTATTTT.

This clone was observed a handful of times. The gene calls are TRBV2 and TRBJ1-2, with no clear D. V was trimmed by 4 bases and J by 6 bases, leaving 9 bases between them. CDR1 and CDR2 from the germline V gene are SNHLY and FYNNEI. This CDR3 is built from 12 residues. The CDR3 DNA reads TGTGCCAGCAGTGTCGTCGTTAATGGCTACACCTTC. Amino acid sequence: CASSVVVNGYTF.

CDR3 in DNA: TGTGCCAGCAGCTTAGAGCGGCAGCCTAATGAAAAACTGTTTTTT. Translation gives CASSLERQPNEKLFF. The chain couples TRBV7-8 to TRBJ1-4; D gene uncertain. CDR3 length: 15 amino acids. Germline V gene data show CDR1 as SGHVS and CDR2 as FQNEAQ. Trimming took 1 base from V and 3 from J, leaving 9 bases between them.

In its sample, this clone was seen once. The chain has TRBV12-3 or TRBV12-4 and TRBJ1-1; D possibly corresponds to TRBD1 (6 bases). The CDR3 runs 12 residues. The germline V and J ends were trimmed by 6 bases and 7 bases, with 12 bases remaining between them. Here the CDR3 reads CASSQDSYEAFF. CDR3 coding DNA: TGTGCCAGCAGCCAGGACAGTTATGAAGCTTTCTTT.

This chain joins TRBV6-4 and TRBJ2-1; 9 nucleotides line up with TRBD2. The CDR3 is 16 residues long. Germline CDR1 is MRHNA and CDR2 is SNTAGT. J gave up 6 bases and V 0 bases, and 6 bases lay outside the gene matches. The CDR3 sequence: CASSDSAGGPGNEQFF. For the CDR3, the DNA is TGTGCCAGCAGTGACTCCGCGGGGGGGCCTGGCAATGAGCAGTTCTTC.

The V and J genes are TRBV5-1 and TRBJ1-3; D gene uncertain. The CDR3 length is 12 residues. V lost 0 bases and J 3 bases, leaving 1 base between the germline ends. CDR1 is SGHRS, CDR2 YFSETQ, per germline. The CDR3, as DNA: TGCGCCAGCAGCTTGGATGGAAACACCATATATTTT. Protein sequence: CASSLDGNTIYF. Using reference TRBV5-1 and TRBJ1-3 for the parts outside the CDR3, the full variable domain is KAGVTQTPRYLIKTRGQQVTLSCSPISGHRSVSWYQQTPGQGLQFLFEYFSETQRNKGNFPGRFSGRQFSNSRSEMNVSTLELGDSALYLCASSLDGNTIYFGEGSWLTVV.

CDR3: CASGTGGRGTQYF. CDR3 DNA: TGTGCCAGTGGGACAGGGGGCAGGGGGACCCAGTACTTC. The genes are TRBV27 and TRBJ2-5; 12 bases map to TRBD1. This CDR3 has 13 residues. Germline-derived CDR1 and CDR2 are MNHEY and SMNVEV (reference sequence). The J segment lost 7 bases and the V segment lost 9 bases, leaving 6 bases of the junction unmatched.

This clone occurred a few times. V usage is TRBV25-1 and J usage is TRBJ1-6; D perhaps matches TRBD1 (6 bases). The germline gives CDR1 MGHDK, CDR2 SYGVNS. V was clipped by 2 bases and J by 8 bases, with 7 bases between them. This CDR3 is built from 13 residues. CDR3 protein: CASSEAGDSPLHF. In nucleotides, the CDR3 is TGTGCCAGCAGTGAAGCAGGGGATTCACCCCTCCACTTT.

The V and J genes are TRBV5-1 and TRBJ2-5; 9 bases align to TRBD1. J lost 4 bases, V lost 4 bases, and 2 bases had no gene match. Germline CDR1 and CDR2: SGHRS and YFSETQ. The CDR3 spans 13 residues. This CDR3 is CASSGGQGETQYF. CDR3 bases: TGCGCCAGCAGCGGGGGACAGGGAGAGACCCAGTACTTC.

The chain is built from TRBV11-3 and TRBJ2-7; D is possibly TRBD1 (6 bases). The CDR3 is 15 amino acids. Per the germline V gene, CDR1 is SGHNT and CDR2 is YENEEA. Trimming removed 1 base from V and 0 bases from J, with 10 bases in between. In nucleotides, the CDR3 is TGTGCCAGCAGCTTAGTCGCAGGGGACTCCTACGAGCAGTACTTC. Amino acid sequence: CASSLVAGDSYEQYF. Drawing the rest from reference TRBV11-3 and TRBJ2-7, the complete variable domain is EAGVVQSPRYKIIEKKQPVAFWCNPISGHNTLYWYLQNLGQGPELLIRYENEEAVDDSQLPKDRFSAERLKGVDSTLKIQPAELGDSAVYLCASSLVAGDSYEQYFGPGTRLTVT.

V usage is TRBV7-2 and J usage is TRBJ2-1; 8 nucleotides agree with TRBD1. V lost 2 bases to trimming and J lost 4 bases; unmatched junction nucleotides: 13. This CDR3 contains 18 residues. Germline values: CDR1 SGHTA, CDR2 FQGNSA. The CDR3, as DNA: TGTGCCAGCAGCTTACCCAGAAGTGCAGGGGGCTCGTACAATGAGCAGTTCTTC. It is translated as CASSLPRSAGGSYNEQFF.

The V and J genes are TRBV5-8 and TRBJ2-3; D is unclear. This CDR3 region has 16 residues. V lost 0 bases, J lost 1 base, and 12 bases lay in between. Germline lookup yields CDR1 SGHTS and CDR2 YDEGEE. In DNA form, the CDR3 reads TGTGCCAGCAGCTTGGTGTCAGGCTCTCGCACAGATACGCAGTATTTT. Protein: CASSLVSGSRTDTQYF.

J is TRBJ1-1 and V is TRBV5-4; D is possibly TRBD1 (5 bases). This CDR3 region has 14 residues. Germline values: CDR1 SGHNT, CDR2 YYREEE (reference sequence). Deletions cut 2 bases from V and 2 bases from J, with 10 bases between. CDR3 loop: CASSFGHQNTEAFF. Written as DNA, the CDR3 is TGTGCCAGCAGCTTTGGACACCAAAACACTGAAGCTTTCTTT.

In DNA form, the CDR3 reads TGTGCCAGCAGGACAGGGGTTTCAGATACGCAGTATTTT. Protein sequence: CASRTGVSDTQYF. The V call is TRBV2, the J call TRBJ2-3; 8 bases agree with TRBD1. Germline V gene data show CDR1 as SNHLY and CDR2 as FYNNEI. Trimming at V came to 6 bases and at J to 4 bases, leaving 3 bases not matched to a gene. There are 13 residues in the CDR3.

The gene calls are TRBV12-3 or TRBV12-4 and TRBJ2-2, with D unclear. CDR3 length equals 13 residues. The V gene lost 8 bases and the J gene lost 4 bases, with 11 bases spanning the gap. CDR3 sequence (DNA): TGTGCCAGCGGAAGGCGAGTCACCGGGGAGCTGTTTTTT. Translation: CASGRRVTGELFF.

V and J are TRBV29-1 and TRBJ2-2; 8 bases line up with TRBD1. Trimming took 6 bases from V and 3 from J; bases not matched to a gene: 6. The CDR3 is made up of 14 amino acids. Per the germline V gene, CDR1 is SQVTM and CDR2 is ANQGSEA. In DNA form, the CDR3 reads TGCAGCGTCTCCCGGGACAGGTACACCGGGGAGCTGTTTTTT. Translated: CSVSRDRYTGELFF.

The sample holds a few counts of this clone. This chain uses TRBV10-2 with TRBJ1-1; 10 positions match TRBD1. In germline, CDR1 is WSHSY, CDR2 SAAADI. V lost 4 bases to trimming and J lost 3 bases; unmatched junction nucleotides: 2. The CDR3 runs 14 residues. The CDR3 sequence: CASSGGTGDTEAFF. DNA of the CDR3: TGCGCCAGCAGTGGCGGGACAGGGGACACTGAAGCTTTCTTT.

Here the CDR3 reads CASSLTGTNSGNTIYF. CDR3 in DNA: TGCGCCAGCAGCTTGACGGGGACGAACTCTGGAAACACCATATATTTT. The chain recombines TRBV5-1 with TRBJ1-3; the D gene is possibly TRBD1 (5 bases). V lost 1 base, J lost 0 bases, and 11 bases lay in between. The germline gives CDR1 SGHRS, CDR2 YFSETQ. This CDR3 comprises 16 residues.

This clone has only one observation. The J gene is TRBJ1-3, the V gene TRBV27, with 7 bases matching TRBD1. V was clipped by 4 bases and J by 6 bases; unmatched bases: 3. This CDR3 region has 13 residues. Germline assignment: CDR1 MNHEY and CDR2 SMNVEV (reference sequence). The CDR3 nucleotides read TGTGCCAGCAGTTCCGGACAGGCAAACACCATATATTTT. Translated, it gives CASSSGQANTIYF.

The chain carries TRBV19 and TRBJ1-1; D unresolved. Trimming stripped 3 bases from V and 4 bases from J, with 12 bases between. Looked up from germline, CDR1 is LNHDA and CDR2 is SQIVND (reference sequence). CDR3 length: 14 residues. In nucleotides, the CDR3 is TGTGCCAGTAGTATCTCAGGCTTGGGCACTGAAGCTTTCTTT. Protein sequence: CASSISGLGTEAFF.

The rearrangement joins TRBV6-2 or TRBV6-3 to TRBJ2-7, with 9 positions matching TRBD1. This CDR3 spans 14 amino acids. The ends lost 0 bases at V and 5 bases at J; junction bases unmatched: 2. CDR1 is MNHEY, CDR2 SVGEGT, per germline. The CDR3 reads CASSYSGQGHEQYF. The DNA for the CDR3 is TGTGCCAGCAGTTACTCGGGACAGGGCCACGAGCAGTACTTC.

The genes are TRBV11-2 and TRBJ2-7; TRBD1 matches at 7 bases. The CDR3 length is 17 residues. V lost 1 base to trimming and J lost 5 bases; unmatched junction nucleotides: 14. CDR1 and CDR2 from the germline V gene are SGHAT and FQNNGV. CDR3 DNA: TGTGCCAGCAGCTTAGCACTCCAAGGGACAGTAGCCCACGAGCAGTACTTC. The encoded protein is CASSLALQGTVAHEQYF.